The rows below give T cell receptor beta chains drawn from one sample of a study of T cells in localized non-small cell lung cancer. Some clones are missing from TCRdb's copy, which holds only in-frame ones; the method was immunoSEQ multiplex PCR. This repertoire shows some 27,000 clones, about 88% found once; its top ten account for 10% to 15%. The sample was peripheral blood, taken before any cancer treatment. These receptors all come from a female donor aged 60 or older with stage III squamous cell lung carcinoma. Both conserved end residues are part of each CDR3. D genes are given only for firm matches.

TRBJ2-7,TRBV27,TRBD2,CASSLGLAGGRIYEQYF,TGTGCCAGCAGTTTAGGCCTAGCGGGAGGGCGGATATACGAGCAGTACTTC
TRBJ1-2,TRBV29-1,TRBD1,CSVGQGRFGYTF,TGCAGCGTTGGACAGGGTAGGTTTGGCTACACCTTC
TRBJ2-2,TRBV18,-,CASSPKVGVNTGELFF,TGTGCCAGCTCACCTAAGGTGGGAGTAAACACCGGGGAGCTGTTTTTT
TRBJ2-5,TRBV5-1,-,CASSLMGEETQYF,TGCGCCAGCAGCTTGATGGGGGAAGAGACCCAGTACTTC
TRBJ1-2,TRBV18,-,CASSPFECDYGYTF,TGTGCCAGCTCACCATTCGAGTGTGACTATGGCTACACCTTC
TRBJ2-3,TRBV9,-,CASSVVNGASTDTQYF,TGTGCCAGCAGCGTAGTTAACGGGGCGAGCACAGATACGCAGTATTTT
TRBJ1-2,TRBV28,TRBD1,CASSSGGRGRDGYTF,TGTGCCAGCAGTTCGGGCGGCAGGGGGCGGGATGGCTACACCTTC
TRBJ2-1,TRBV25-1,TRBD2,CASSGKLAEITQFF,TGTGCCAGCAGTGGAAAGCTAGCGGAGATCACGCAGTTCTTC
TRBJ2-3,TRBV6-5,-,CASSVPNTDTQYF,TGTGCCAGCTCGGTTCCCAACACAGATACGCAGTATTTT
TRBJ2-3,TRBV10-3,-,CAIREGQGFGDTQYF,TGTGCCATCCGTGAGGGGCAAGGATTCGGAGATACGCAGTATTTT
TRBJ2-6,TRBV15,-,CATSTSHSGANVLTF,TGTGCCACCAGCACGAGCCACTCTGGGGCCAACGTCCTGACTTTC
TRBJ2-1,TRBV6-1,TRBD2,CASSARTSGRWDEQFF,TGTGCCAGCAGTGCGAGGACTAGCGGGAGGTGGGATGAGCAGTTCTTC
TRBJ2-7,TRBV28,-,CASSQLPGRISYEQYF,TGTGCCAGCAGTCAACTCCCGGGACGGATTTCCTACGAGCAGTACTTC
TRBJ2-2,TRBV7-9,-,CASSLNTGELFF,TGTGCCAGCAGCTTGAACACCGGGGAGCTGTTTTTT